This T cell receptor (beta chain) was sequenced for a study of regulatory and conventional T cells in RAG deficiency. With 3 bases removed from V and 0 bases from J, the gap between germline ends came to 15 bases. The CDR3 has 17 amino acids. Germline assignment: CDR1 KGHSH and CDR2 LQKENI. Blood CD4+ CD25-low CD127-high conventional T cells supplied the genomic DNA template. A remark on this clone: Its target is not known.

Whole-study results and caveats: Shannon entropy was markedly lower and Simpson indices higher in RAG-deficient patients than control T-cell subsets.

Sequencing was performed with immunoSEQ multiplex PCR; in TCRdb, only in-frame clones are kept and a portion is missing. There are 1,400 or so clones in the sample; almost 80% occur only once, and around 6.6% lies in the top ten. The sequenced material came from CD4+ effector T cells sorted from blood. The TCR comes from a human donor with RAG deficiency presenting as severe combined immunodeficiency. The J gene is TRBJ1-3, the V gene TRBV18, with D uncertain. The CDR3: CASSPKSSPGSGNTIYF. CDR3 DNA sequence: TGTGCCAGCTCACCCAAGTCGTCACCTGGCTCTGGAAACACCATATATTTT.